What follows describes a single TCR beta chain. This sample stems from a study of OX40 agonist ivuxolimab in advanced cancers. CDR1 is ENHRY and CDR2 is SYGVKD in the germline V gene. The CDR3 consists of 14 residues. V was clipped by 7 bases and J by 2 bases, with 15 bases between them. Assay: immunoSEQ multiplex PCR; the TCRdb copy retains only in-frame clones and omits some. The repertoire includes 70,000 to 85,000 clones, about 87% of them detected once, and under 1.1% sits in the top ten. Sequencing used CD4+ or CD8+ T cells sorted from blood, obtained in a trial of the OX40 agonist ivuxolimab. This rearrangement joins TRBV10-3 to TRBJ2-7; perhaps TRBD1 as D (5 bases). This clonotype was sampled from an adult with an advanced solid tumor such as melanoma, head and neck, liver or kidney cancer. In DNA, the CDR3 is TGTGCCATCACCGGACATTCCGAAGCCTACGAGCAGTACTTC. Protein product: CAITGHSEAYEQYF.